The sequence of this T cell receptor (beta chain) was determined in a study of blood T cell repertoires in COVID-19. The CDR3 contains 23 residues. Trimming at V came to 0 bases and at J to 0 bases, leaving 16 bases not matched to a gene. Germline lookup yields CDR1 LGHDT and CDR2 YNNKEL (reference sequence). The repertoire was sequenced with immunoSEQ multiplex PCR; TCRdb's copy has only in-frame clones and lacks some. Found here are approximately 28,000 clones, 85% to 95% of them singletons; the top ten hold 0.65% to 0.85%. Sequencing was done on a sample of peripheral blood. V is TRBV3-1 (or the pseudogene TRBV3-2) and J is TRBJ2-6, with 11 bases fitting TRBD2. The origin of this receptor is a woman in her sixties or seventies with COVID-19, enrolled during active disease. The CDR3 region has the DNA TGTGCCAGCAGCCAAGATACTCATTTCTCTAGCGGGGGGACGACCTCTGGGGCCAACGTCCTGACTTTC. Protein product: CASSQDTHFSSGGTTSGANVLTF.